This TCR beta chain was identified during a study of breast tumors, draining lymph nodes, adjacent tissues. Study-wide results and limits: Tumors had less TCR diversity than lymph nodes, more than nontumor tissue. Luminal-like breast cancer showed significantly higher tumor–nontumor repertoire similarity than basal-like. The lymph node origin of tumor T cells was framed as consistent with a hypothesis, not demonstrated. Data fit most tumor T cells coming from lymph node, expanding in tumor.

Comments on this clonotype: Its specificity is not known. A much more abundant neighbour one base away suggests this may be a read error.

The lymph nodes were axillary draining lymph nodes from breast cancer patients. TCRdb itself ran the multiplex PCR reads through MiXCR, one entry per CDR3 protein. The table lists 200,000 or so distinct CDR3 sequences, about 32% of them singletons. The receptor comes from a female donor with breast cancer. Some clones in this sample may be carry-over from other donors' samples. Specimen: axillary lymph node tissue.

As DNA, the CDR3 is TGCGCCAGCAGCTTGTATACAGGGTCACAAGAGACCCAGTACTTC. It is translated as CASSLYTGSQETQYF. The V gene is TRBV5-1, the J gene TRBJ2-5; maybe TRBD1 (6 bases). This CDR3 comprises 15 residues. V was shortened by 1 base and J by 2 bases, with 12 bases between the two germline ends. The germline gives CDR1 SGHRS, CDR2 YFSETQ.